This passage covers 32 T cell receptor beta chains from one sample sequenced in a study of CD8+ T cells in alopecia areata. The treatment was: oral pan-JAK inhibitor, 5-10 mg twice daily. RNA was extracted and reverse transcribed into cDNA as the sequencing template. The repertoire was sequenced with immunoSEQ multiplex PCR; TCRdb's copy has only in-frame clones and lacks some. Among more than 150,000 clones listed, about 47% were seen once. The specimen was CD8+ T cells sorted from blood, collected at approximately week 52, from a patient treated with tofacitinib. Receptors were obtained from a human donor with alopecia areata.

This clone was counted only a few times. J is TRBJ2-2 and V is TRBV18; D is possibly TRBD1 (5 bases). The CDR3 loop spans 16 amino acids. Germline CDR1 is KGHSH and CDR2 is LQKENI. V shed 2 bases and J shed 1 base, with 11 bases lying between them. CDR3 residues: CASSPRTPKNTGELFF. The CDR3 coding sequence is TGTGCCAGCTCACCAAGGACACCTAAGAACACCGGGGAGCTGTTTTTT.

The chain joins TRBV6-6 to TRBJ2-1, with D possibly matching TRBD1 (5 bases). Germline V CDR1 and CDR2: MNHNY, SVGAGI (reference sequence). The CDR3 is made up of 11 amino acids. The V and J ends lost 5 bases and 8 bases respectively, with 7 bases between them. The CDR3 nucleotides are TGTGCCAGCAGTCCCAGGGATGAGCAGTTCTTC. Encoded protein: CASSPRDEQFF.

This chain joins TRBV2 and TRBJ1-1; 9 nucleotides align to TRBD1. This CDR3 has 14 amino acids. Germline V lookup: CDR1 SNHLY, CDR2 FYNNEI. Trimming at V came to 6 bases and at J to 5 bases, leaving 7 bases not matched to a gene. Here the CDR3 reads CASRTGGESTEAFF. CDR3 nucleotide sequence: TGTGCCAGCAGAACAGGGGGCGAGTCGACTGAAGCTTTCTTT.

This clone was counted only a few times. The chain uses TRBV29-1 and TRBJ2-5; unclear D gene. The CDR3 covers 12 residues. The germline V and J ends were trimmed by 7 bases and 0 bases, with 9 bases remaining between them. CDR1 is SQVTM and CDR2 is ANQGSEA in the germline V gene. The CDR3 coding sequence is TGCAGCGCCGACGAGTACCAAGAGACCCAGTACTTC. Its translation: CSADEYQETQYF.

The CDR3 coding sequence is TGCAGCGTTAATTTCATCCGGGAAGGGTCTGGCACTGAAGCTTTCTTT. As protein: CSVNFIREGSGTEAFF. The chain recombines TRBV29-1 with TRBJ1-1; no definite D call. The length of the CDR3 is 16 residues. Germline values: CDR1 SQVTM, CDR2 ANQGSEA. V shed 5 bases and J shed 4 bases, with 23 bases lying between them.

The genes are TRBV7-8 and TRBJ2-7, with a tentative D call TRBD2 (6 bases). Germline CDR1 reads SGHVS; CDR2 reads FQNEAQ. CDR3 length: 15 amino acids. Trimming shortened V by 1 base and J by 0 bases, and 10 bases separated the two germline ends. The CDR3 sequence is CASSLEEGISYEQYF. The DNA for the CDR3 is TGTGCCAGCAGCTTAGAGGAGGGAATCTCCTACGAGCAGTACTTC. Drawing the rest from reference TRBV7-8 and TRBJ2-7, the complete variable domain is GAGVSQSPRYKVAKRGQDVALRCDPISGHVSLFWYQQALGQGPEFLTYFQNEAQLDKSGLPSDRFFAERPEGSVSTLKIQRTQQEDSAVYLCASSLEEGISYEQYFGPGTRLTVT.

This sequence joins TRBV7-9 and TRBJ1-1, with a weak D call TRBD1 (6 bases). The CDR3 is 14 residues long. Germline CDR1 SEHNR, CDR2 FQNEAQ (reference sequence). Trimming shortened V by 6 bases and J by 4 bases, and 15 bases separated the two germline ends. The CDR3 bases are TGTGCCAGCAGGGTACAGGGTGGTAGCACTGAAGCTTTCTTT. The encoded protein is CASRVQGGSTEAFF.

V gene TRBV7-9 combines with J gene TRBJ2-5; maybe TRBD2 (6 bases). The CDR3 is made up of 14 amino acids. Germline CDR1 reads SEHNR; CDR2 reads FQNEAQ (reference sequence). Trimming pared 7 bases from V and 5 bases from J, leaving 17 bases between. The CDR3 DNA reads as TGTGCCAGCACCATCGGAGGGATTCAGGAGACCCAGTACTTC. Its translation is CASTIGGIQETQYF.

V is TRBV27 and J is TRBJ1-6; TRBD1 agrees at 9 bases. Germline assignment: CDR1 MNHEY and CDR2 SMNVEV (reference sequence). V was clipped by 7 bases and J by 10 bases; unmatched bases: 8. The length of the CDR3 is 14 residues. The CDR3 protein is CASKSTGGFSPLHF. In DNA, the CDR3 is TGTGCCAGCAAGAGCACAGGGGGCTTCTCACCCCTCCACTTT.

The J gene is TRBJ2-4, the V gene TRBV4-3, with D maybe TRBD2 (7 bases). Germline CDR1 and CDR2: LGHNA and YSLEER. V lost 0 bases, J lost 1 base, and 16 bases lay in between. The CDR3 loop spans 18 amino acids. CDR3 protein: CASSQDRRGARAKNIQYF. The CDR3 DNA follows: TGCGCCAGCAGCCAAGACAGACGGGGGGCCAGGGCCAAAAACATTCAGTACTTC.

This clone came up a few times. This sequence joins TRBV7-2 and TRBJ1-2, with 10 positions matching TRBD1. Trimming cost V 5 bases and J 6 bases; bases outside gene matches: 9. CDR3 length equals 15 residues. CDR1 and CDR2 (germline): SGHTA, FQGNSA. The CDR3 region is CASSLSGTGVHGYTF. The DNA for the CDR3 is TGTGCCAGCAGCCTCTCCGGGACAGGGGTGCATGGCTACACCTTC.

V and J are TRBV27 and TRBJ1-5; D is undetermined. Germline CDR1 reads MNHEY; CDR2 reads SMNVEV (reference sequence). V lost 2 bases and J lost 2, with 7 bases in between. CDR3 length equals 14 residues. CDR3: CASSLQSGNQPQHF. The CDR3 bases are TGTGCCAGCAGTTTACAGTCTGGCAATCAGCCCCAGCATTTT.

Only a few counts were recorded for this clone. The chain has TRBV30 and TRBJ1-1, with D uncertain. The ends were cut back, 4 bases at V and 3 bases at J, with 18 bases in the middle. CDR1 GTSNPN and CDR2 SVGIG come from the germline V gene (reference sequence). This CDR3 is built from 15 residues. The CDR3 region has the DNA TGTGCCTGGACCCACGAGAATATTGGGGACACTGAAGCTTTCTTT. Translating it yields CAWTHENIGDTEAFF.

The V call is TRBV30, the J call TRBJ1-2; D perhaps matches TRBD1 (5 bases). CDR3 length equals 11 residues. Germline CDR1 GTSNPN, CDR2 SVGIG (reference sequence). Trimming removed 3 bases from V and 8 bases from J, with 10 bases in between. Here the CDR3 DNA reads TGTGCCTGGAGCCGAGGGGAGGGCTACACCTTC. Translating gives CAWSRGEGYTF.

This chain connects TRBV5-6 to TRBJ1-2; 7 positions match TRBD1. Per the germline V gene, CDR1 is SGHDT and CDR2 is YYEEEE. This CDR3 region has 16 residues. J lost 0 bases, V lost 4 bases, and 9 bases had no gene match. CDR3 sequence reads: CASSPEGTDTNYGYTF. Written as DNA, the CDR3 is TGTGCCAGCAGCCCGGAGGGGACAGATACTAACTATGGCTACACCTTC.

This clone was seen ten or more times. The V gene is TRBV9, the J gene TRBJ2-1; TRBD2 agrees at 8 bases. Germline values: CDR1 SGDLS, CDR2 YYNGEE. The CDR3 spans 16 residues. J lost 0 bases, V lost 3 bases, and 5 bases had no gene match. The CDR3 region is CASSAGGGNSYNEQFF. CDR3 bases: TGTGCCAGCAGCGCGGGAGGGGGGAACTCCTACAATGAGCAGTTCTTC. Combining the CDR3 with reference TRBV9 and TRBJ2-1 gives the whole variable domain DSGVTQTPKHLITATGQRVTLRCSPRSGDLSVYWYQQSLDQGLQFLIQYYNGEERAKGNILERFSAQQFPDLHSELNLSSLELGDSALYFCASSAGGGNSYNEQFFGPGTRLTVL.

This clone was counted between two and nine times. The chain combines TRBV7-2 with TRBJ1-4; perhaps TRBD1 as D (5 bases). The CDR3 consists of 15 residues. V gave up 5 bases and J gave up 0 bases, with 10 bases separating them. The V gene's germline CDR1 is SGHTA and CDR2 FQGNSA. The CDR3 DNA reads as TGTGCCAGCAGCCTAACGGGGGCAACTAATGAAAAACTGTTTTTT. Its protein is CASSLTGATNEKLFF.

J is TRBJ2-7 and V is TRBV13; D might be TRBD1 (5 bases). The V gene's germline CDR1 is PRHDT and CDR2 FYEKMQ (reference sequence). There are 14 residues in the CDR3. The V gene lost 3 bases and the J gene lost 0 bases, with 9 bases spanning the gap. The DNA for the CDR3 is TGTGCCAGCAGCTTTTCGGACAACTCCTACGAGCAGTACTTC. This sequence encodes CASSFSDNSYEQYF.

This chain links TRBV4-3 with TRBJ1-2; D remains unclear. CDR3 size: 13 residues. V shed 0 bases and J shed 7 bases, with 9 bases lying between them. The germline V gene encodes CDR1 LGHNA and CDR2 YSLEER. Here the CDR3 reads CASSQEGSSGYTF. Here the CDR3 DNA reads TGCGCCAGCAGCCAAGAGGGCTCGAGTGGCTACACCTTC.

The V call is TRBV29-1, the J call TRBJ2-1; weak D call: TRBD2 (6 bases). CDR1 SQVTM and CDR2 ANQGSEA come from the germline V gene. V gave up 3 bases and J gave up 8 bases, with 17 bases separating them. This CDR3 region has 14 residues. CDR3: CSVDAAGGIDEQFF. CDR3 nucleotide sequence: TGCAGCGTTGACGCAGCCGGGGGTATAGATGAGCAGTTCTTC.

There are a few counts of this clone. The rearrangement links TRBV28 to TRBJ2-5; D is ambiguous. This CDR3 is 15 amino acids long. Germline CDR1 reads MDHEN; CDR2 reads SYDVKM. Trimming left V 7 bases short and J 1 base short, with 16 bases between. The CDR3 loop is CASNPRELGQETQYF. The DNA for the CDR3 is TGTGCCAGCAACCCAAGAGAGTTAGGCCAAGAGACCCAGTACTTC.

J is TRBJ2-1 and V is TRBV5-4; 9 nucleotides align to TRBD1. J was trimmed by 3 bases and V by 7 bases; bases with no gene match: 2. The CDR3 extends over 13 amino acids. Germline values: CDR1 SGHNT, CDR2 YYREEE (reference sequence). CDR3 coding DNA: TGTGCCAGCGGGGACAGGGTCTACAATGAGCAGTTCTTC. Translation: CASGDRVYNEQFF.

CDR3 residues: CASSSGAGGPSYEQYF. DNA of the CDR3: TGTGCCAGCAGCTCAGGAGCGGGGGGACCTTCGTACGAGCAGTACTTC. The chain links TRBV7-9 to TRBJ2-7; 9 nucleotides match TRBD2. This CDR3 is 16 amino acids long. From germline, CDR1 is SEHNR and CDR2 FQNEAQ (reference sequence). Unmatched junction bases numbered 11, after V lost 4 bases and J lost 4 bases.

The chain has TRBV29-1 and TRBJ2-5; 11 bases are shared with TRBD1. This CDR3 has 15 amino acids. The germline V gene encodes CDR1 SQVTM and CDR2 ANQGSEA. V trimming: 4 bases; J trimming: 5 bases; junction bases outside the gene matches: 9. The DNA of the CDR3 is TGCAGCGTTGCCCCGGGACAGGGGGGGCGGGAGACCCAGTACTTC. Protein: CSVAPGQGGRETQYF. Supplemented by reference TRBV29-1 and TRBJ2-5, the full variable domain reads SAVISQKPSRDICQRGTSLTIQCQVDSQVTMMFWYRQQPGQSLTLIATANQGSEATYESGFVIDKFPISRPNLTFSTLTVSNMSPEDSSIYLCSVAPGQGGRETQYFGPGTRLLVL.

V is TRBV21-1 and J is TRBJ1-2. TRBV21-1 is an annotated pseudogene. This CDR3 has 12 residues. The DNA for the CDR3 is TGTGCCAGCAGCGTACGGATCTATGGCTACACCTTC. It codes for CASSVRIYGYTF.

The chain carries TRBV9 and TRBJ1-6; D perhaps matches TRBD1 (5 bases). Per germline, CDR1 SGDLS and CDR2 YYNGEE. V was pared by 2 bases and J by 4 bases, with 10 bases between. CDR3 size: 15 residues. CDR3: CASSVAGNYNSPLHF. CDR3 nucleotide sequence: TGTGCCAGCAGCGTCGCAGGGAATTATAATTCACCCCTCCACTTT.

V usage is TRBV6-4 and J usage is TRBJ1-5; D ambiguous. The CDR3 totals 14 residues. V was clipped by 7 bases and J by 6 bases, with 16 bases between them. The V gene's germline CDR1 is MRHNA and CDR2 SNTAGT. The CDR3 reads CASNGQISGQPQHF. The CDR3 region has the DNA TGTGCCAGCAATGGGCAGATTAGCGGTCAGCCCCAGCATTTT.

V usage is TRBV6-5 and J usage is TRBJ1-1, with D possibly matching TRBD1 (5 bases). The CDR3 extends over 16 amino acids. V gave up 0 bases and J gave up 2 bases, with 13 bases separating them. Germline V lookup: CDR1 MNHEY, CDR2 SVGAGI. CDR3 sequence (DNA): TGTGCCAGCAGTTACTCTAGGGGTTGGAGAAACACTGAAGCTTTCTTT. This encodes CASSYSRGWRNTEAFF.

The chain employs TRBV5-4 and TRBJ1-1; D uncertain. Trimming pared 2 bases from V and 3 bases from J, leaving 5 bases between. The CDR3 runs 12 residues. Germline V gene data show CDR1 as SGHNT and CDR2 as YYREEE (reference sequence). The CDR3 protein is CASSFDDTEAFF. The CDR3 DNA follows: TGTGCCAGCAGCTTCGATGACACTGAAGCTTTCTTT.

This clone was detected only a few times. This sequence joins TRBV6-1 and TRBJ2-2; 8 nucleotides align to TRBD1. Germline loops: CDR1 MNHNS, CDR2 SASEGT. This CDR3 spans 16 amino acids. J lost 0 bases, V lost 2 bases, and 2 bases had no gene match. This CDR3 is CASSEIQGANTGELFF. As DNA, the CDR3 is TGTGCCAGCAGTGAAATACAGGGGGCGAACACCGGGGAGCTGTTTTTT.

There are a few counts of this clone. Other nucleotide sequences in the sample specify the same CDR3. This sequence joins TRBV29-1 and TRBJ1-4, with D tentatively TRBD1 (6 bases). The CDR3 loop spans 13 amino acids. CDR1 is SQVTM and CDR2 is ANQGSEA in the germline V gene. Trimming took 3 bases from V and 7 from J, leaving 12 bases between them. The CDR3 reads CSVDPGAGEKLFF. The CDR3 DNA reads as TGCAGCGTTGACCCGGGGGCGGGTGAAAAACTGTTTTTT.

This clone was seen only a few times. The rearrangement links TRBV9 to TRBJ2-7; 13 positions agree with TRBD2. The CDR3 is 15 amino acids. Per germline, CDR1 SGDLS and CDR2 YYNGEE. V dropped 3 bases and J dropped 3; count of bases not matched to a gene: 3. CDR3 amino acids: CASSAGTSGVYEQYF. The CDR3 coding sequence is TGTGCCAGCAGCGCCGGGACTAGCGGGGTCTACGAGCAGTACTTC.